The present T cell receptor (beta chain) was sequenced within a study of human T cells and chemical hapten exposure. TCRdb re-called the RACE reads through MiXCR, storing one row per CDR3 protein. The table includes some 91,000 distinct CDR3 sequences, around 25% detected once. The time point was: patch test 3, about 24 weeks after DPC sensitization. As to treatment: therapeutic diphenylcyclopropenone sensitization with weekly scalp DPC. The drawing of blood occurred before each patch test was applied. The sample holds a few counts of this clonotype. The TCR originated in a middle-aged man with alopecia areata. Some clones in this sample may be carry-over from other donors' samples. The sample was whole blood, taken in connection with sensitization to the hapten diphenylcyclopropenone (DPC).

CDR3 DNA: TGTGCCAGCAGTCAGACAGGGTTGAGCACCGGGGAGCTGTTTTTT. Its translation: CASSQTGLSTGELFF. This chain joins TRBV6-6 and TRBJ2-2, with TRBD1 matching over 7 bases. The CDR3 length is 15 residues. The germline V gene has CDR1 MNHNY and CDR2 SVGAGI (reference sequence). The J segment lost 4 bases and the V segment lost 5 bases, leaving 7 bases of the junction unmatched.